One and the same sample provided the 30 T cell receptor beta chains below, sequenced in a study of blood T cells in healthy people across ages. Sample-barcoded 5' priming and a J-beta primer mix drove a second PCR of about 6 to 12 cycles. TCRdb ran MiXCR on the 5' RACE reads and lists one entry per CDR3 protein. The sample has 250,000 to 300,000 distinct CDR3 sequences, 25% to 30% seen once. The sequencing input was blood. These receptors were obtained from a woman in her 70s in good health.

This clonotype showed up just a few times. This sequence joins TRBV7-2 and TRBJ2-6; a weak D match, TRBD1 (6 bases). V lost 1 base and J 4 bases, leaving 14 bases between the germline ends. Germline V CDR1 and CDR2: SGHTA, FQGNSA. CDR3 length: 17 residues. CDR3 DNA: TGTGCCAGCAGCTTAGGACCCACAGGGACCGGGGCCAACGTCCTGACTTTC. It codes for CASSLGPTGTGANVLTF.

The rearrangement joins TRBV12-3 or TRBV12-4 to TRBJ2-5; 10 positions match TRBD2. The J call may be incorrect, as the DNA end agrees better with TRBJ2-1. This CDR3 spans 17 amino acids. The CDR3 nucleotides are TGTGCCAGCAGCGAATCCCCGACTAGCGGGCACCGGGAAGAGCAGTTCTTC. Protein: CASSESPTSGHREEQFF.

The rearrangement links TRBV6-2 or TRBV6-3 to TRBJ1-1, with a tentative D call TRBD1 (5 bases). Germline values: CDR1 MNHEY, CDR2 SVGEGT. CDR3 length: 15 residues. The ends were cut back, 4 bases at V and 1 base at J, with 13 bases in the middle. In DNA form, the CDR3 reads TGTGCCAGCAGTTCTGGGGGAAGGGGGAACACTGAAGCTTTCTTT. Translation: CASSSGGRGNTEAFF.

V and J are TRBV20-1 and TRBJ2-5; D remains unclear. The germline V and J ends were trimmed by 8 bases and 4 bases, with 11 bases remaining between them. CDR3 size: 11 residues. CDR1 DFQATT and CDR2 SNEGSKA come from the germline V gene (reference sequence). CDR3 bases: TGCAGTACACGGCGCCTAGAGACCCAGTACTTC. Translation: CSTRRLETQYF.

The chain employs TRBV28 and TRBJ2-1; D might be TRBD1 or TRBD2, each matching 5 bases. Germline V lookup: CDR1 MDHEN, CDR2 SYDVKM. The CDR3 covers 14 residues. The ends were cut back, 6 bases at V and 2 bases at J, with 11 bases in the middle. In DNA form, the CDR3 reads TGTGCCAGCAGCCACGGGACCACCTACAATGAGCAGTTCTTC. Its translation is CASSHGTTYNEQFF.

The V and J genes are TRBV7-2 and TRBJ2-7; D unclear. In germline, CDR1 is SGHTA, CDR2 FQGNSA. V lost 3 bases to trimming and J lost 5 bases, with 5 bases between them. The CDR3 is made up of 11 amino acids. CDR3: CASSFSDEQYF. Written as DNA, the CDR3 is TGTGCCAGCAGCTTCTCAGACGAGCAGTACTTC. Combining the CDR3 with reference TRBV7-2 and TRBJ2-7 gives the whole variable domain GAGVSQSPSNKVTEKGKDVELRCDPISGHTALYWYRQSLGQGLEFLIYFQGNSAPDKSGLPSDRFSAERTGGSVSTLTIQRTQQEDSAVYLCASSFSDEQYFGPGTRLTVT.

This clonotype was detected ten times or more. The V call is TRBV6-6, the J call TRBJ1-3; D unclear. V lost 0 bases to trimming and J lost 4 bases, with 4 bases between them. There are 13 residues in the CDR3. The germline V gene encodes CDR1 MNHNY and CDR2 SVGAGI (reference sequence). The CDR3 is CASSYSDGNTIYF. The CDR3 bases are TGTGCCAGCAGTTACTCCGACGGAAACACCATATATTTT.

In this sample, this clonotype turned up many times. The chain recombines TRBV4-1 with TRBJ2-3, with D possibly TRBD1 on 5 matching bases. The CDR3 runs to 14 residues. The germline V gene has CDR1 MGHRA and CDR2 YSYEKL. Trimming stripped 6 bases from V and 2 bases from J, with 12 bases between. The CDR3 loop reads CASRDTGITDTQYF. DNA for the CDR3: TGCGCCAGCAGGGACACGGGCATCACAGATACGCAGTATTTT.

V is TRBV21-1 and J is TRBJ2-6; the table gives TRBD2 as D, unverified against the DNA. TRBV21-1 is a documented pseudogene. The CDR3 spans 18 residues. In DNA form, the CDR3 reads TGTGCCAGCAGCAAAGAGAGGGTCTCAGACTCTGGGGCCAACGTCCTGACTTTC. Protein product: CASSKERVSDSGANVLTF.

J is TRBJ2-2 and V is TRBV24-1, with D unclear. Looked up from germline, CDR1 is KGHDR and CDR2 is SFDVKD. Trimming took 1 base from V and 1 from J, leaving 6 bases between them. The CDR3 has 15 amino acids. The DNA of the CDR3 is TGTGCCACCAGTGATTTAACAGAGAACACCGGGGAGCTGTTTTTT. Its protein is CATSDLTENTGELFF.

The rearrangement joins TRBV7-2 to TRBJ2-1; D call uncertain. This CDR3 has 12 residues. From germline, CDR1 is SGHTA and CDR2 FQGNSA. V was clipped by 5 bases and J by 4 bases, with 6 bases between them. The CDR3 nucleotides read TGTGCCAGCAGCAGAATGTACAATGAGCAGTTCTTC. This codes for CASSRMYNEQFF.

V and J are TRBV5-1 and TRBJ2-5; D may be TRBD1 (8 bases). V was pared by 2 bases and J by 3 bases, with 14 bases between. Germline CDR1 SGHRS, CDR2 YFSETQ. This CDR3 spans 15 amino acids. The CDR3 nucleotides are TGCGCCAGCAGCTTAAGGACAGGGAGGGAAGAGACCCAGTACTTC. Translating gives CASSLRTGREETQYF. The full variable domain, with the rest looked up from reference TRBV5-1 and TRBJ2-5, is KAGVTQTPRYLIKTRGQQVTLSCSPISGHRSVSWYQQTPGQGLQFLFEYFSETQRNKGNFPGRFSGRQFSNSRSEMNVSTLELGDSALYLCASSLRTGREETQYFGPGTRLLVL.

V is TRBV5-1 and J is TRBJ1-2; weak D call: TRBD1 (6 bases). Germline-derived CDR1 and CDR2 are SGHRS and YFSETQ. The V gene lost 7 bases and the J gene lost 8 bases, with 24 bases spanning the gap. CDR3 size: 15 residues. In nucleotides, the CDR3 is TGCGCCAGCTCCACAACCTCGACAGGCCCCGTGGGCTACACCTTC. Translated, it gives CASSTTSTGPVGYTF.

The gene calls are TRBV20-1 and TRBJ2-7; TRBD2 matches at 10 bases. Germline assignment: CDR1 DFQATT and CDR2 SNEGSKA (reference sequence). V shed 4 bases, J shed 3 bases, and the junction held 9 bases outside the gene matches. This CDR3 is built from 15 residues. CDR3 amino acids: CSAIRASGSFYEQYF. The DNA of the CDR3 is TGCAGTGCTATTAGGGCTAGCGGGAGTTTCTACGAGCAGTACTTC.

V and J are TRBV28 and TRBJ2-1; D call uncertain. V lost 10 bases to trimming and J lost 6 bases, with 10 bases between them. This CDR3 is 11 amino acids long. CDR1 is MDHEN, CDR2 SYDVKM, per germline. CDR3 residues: CATKRSNEQFF. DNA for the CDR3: TGTGCCACCAAAAGGTCCAATGAGCAGTTCTTC.

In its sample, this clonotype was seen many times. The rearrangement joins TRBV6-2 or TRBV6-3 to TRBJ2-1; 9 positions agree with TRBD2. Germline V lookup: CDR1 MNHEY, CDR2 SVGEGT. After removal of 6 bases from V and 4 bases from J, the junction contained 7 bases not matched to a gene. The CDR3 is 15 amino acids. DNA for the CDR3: TGTGCCAGCAGGACGGCGGGGGGGGGGTACAATGAGCAGTTCTTC. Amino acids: CASRTAGGGYNEQFF.

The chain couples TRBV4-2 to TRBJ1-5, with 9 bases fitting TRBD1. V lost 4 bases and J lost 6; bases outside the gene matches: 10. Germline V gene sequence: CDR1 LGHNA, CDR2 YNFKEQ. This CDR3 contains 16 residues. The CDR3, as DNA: TGTGCCAGCAGCCCTTTGTCCGGGACAGGGATTCAGCCCCAGCATTTT. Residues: CASSPLSGTGIQPQHF.

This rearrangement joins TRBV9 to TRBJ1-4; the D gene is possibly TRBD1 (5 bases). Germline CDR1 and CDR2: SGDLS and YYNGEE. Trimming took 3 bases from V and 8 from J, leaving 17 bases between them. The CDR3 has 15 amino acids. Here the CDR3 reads CASSALEGLGEKLFF. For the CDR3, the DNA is TGTGCCAGCAGCGCCCTGGAGGGGCTAGGCGAAAAACTGTTTTTT.

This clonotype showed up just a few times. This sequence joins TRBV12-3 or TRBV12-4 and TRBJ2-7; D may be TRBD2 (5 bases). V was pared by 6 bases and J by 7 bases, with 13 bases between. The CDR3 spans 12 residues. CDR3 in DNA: TGTGCCAGCAGAAAGAGAGGGAGTGAGCAGTACTTC. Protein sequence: CASRKRGSEQYF.

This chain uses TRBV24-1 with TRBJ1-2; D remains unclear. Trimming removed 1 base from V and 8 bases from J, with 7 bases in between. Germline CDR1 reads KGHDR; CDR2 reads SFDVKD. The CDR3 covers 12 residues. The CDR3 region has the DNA TGTGCCACCAGTGATTTCGGGCTCGGCTACACCTTC. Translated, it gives CATSDFGLGYTF.

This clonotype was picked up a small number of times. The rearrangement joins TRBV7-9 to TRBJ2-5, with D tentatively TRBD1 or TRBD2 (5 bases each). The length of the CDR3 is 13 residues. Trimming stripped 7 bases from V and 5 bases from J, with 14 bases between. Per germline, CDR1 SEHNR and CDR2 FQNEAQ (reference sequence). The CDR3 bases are TGTGCCAGCACCGCCTGGGGGTATGAGACCCAGTACTTC. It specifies CASTAWGYETQYF.

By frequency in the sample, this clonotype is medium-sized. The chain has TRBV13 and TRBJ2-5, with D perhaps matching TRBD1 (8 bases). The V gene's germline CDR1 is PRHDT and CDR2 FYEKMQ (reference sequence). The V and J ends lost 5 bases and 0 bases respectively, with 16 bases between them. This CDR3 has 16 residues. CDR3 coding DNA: TGTGCCAGCAGCCGACGGACAGGGAGGGACCAAGAGACCCAGTACTTC. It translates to CASSRRTGRDQETQYF.

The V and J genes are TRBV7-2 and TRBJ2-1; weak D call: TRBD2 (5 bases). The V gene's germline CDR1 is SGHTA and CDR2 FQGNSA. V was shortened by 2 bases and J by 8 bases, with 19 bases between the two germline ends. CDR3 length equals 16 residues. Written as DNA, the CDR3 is TGTGCCAGCAGCTTACAGTCAGGACTGACAATCTATGAGCAGTTCTTC. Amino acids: CASSLQSGLTIYEQFF.

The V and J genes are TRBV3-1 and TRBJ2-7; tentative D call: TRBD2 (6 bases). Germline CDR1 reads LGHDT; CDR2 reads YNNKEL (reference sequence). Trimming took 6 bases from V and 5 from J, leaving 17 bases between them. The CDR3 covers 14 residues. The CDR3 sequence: CASRPPTSTDEQYF. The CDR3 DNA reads TGTGCCAGCAGGCCTCCGACTAGTACCGACGAGCAGTACTTC.

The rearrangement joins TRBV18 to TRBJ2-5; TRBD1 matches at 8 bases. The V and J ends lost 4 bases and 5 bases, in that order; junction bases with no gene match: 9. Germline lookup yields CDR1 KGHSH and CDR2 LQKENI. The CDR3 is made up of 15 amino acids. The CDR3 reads CASSLGQGAGETQYF. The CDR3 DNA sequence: TGTGCCAGCTCACTCGGACAGGGCGCGGGCGAGACCCAGTACTTC.

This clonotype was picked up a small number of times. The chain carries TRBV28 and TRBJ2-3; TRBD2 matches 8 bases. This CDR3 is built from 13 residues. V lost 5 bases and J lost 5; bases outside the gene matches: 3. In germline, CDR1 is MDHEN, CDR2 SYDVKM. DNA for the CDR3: TGTGCCAGCAGTCGTCGGGGGGGAGATACGCAGTATTTT. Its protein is CASSRRGGDTQYF.

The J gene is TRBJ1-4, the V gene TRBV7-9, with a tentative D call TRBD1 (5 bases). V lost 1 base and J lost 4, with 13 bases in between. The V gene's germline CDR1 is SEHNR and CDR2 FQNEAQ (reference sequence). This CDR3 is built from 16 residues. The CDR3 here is CASSLGGVGVNEKLFF. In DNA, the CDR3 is TGTGCCAGCAGCTTAGGTGGAGTAGGGGTTAATGAAAAACTGTTTTTT.

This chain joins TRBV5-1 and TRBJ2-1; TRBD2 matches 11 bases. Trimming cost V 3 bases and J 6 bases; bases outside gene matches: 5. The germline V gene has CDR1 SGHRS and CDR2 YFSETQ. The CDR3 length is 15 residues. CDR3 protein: CASSSRLAGRNEQFF. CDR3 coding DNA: TGCGCCAGCAGCTCAAGACTAGCGGGACGCAATGAGCAGTTCTTC. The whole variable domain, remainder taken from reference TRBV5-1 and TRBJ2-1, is KAGVTQTPRYLIKTRGQQVTLSCSPISGHRSVSWYQQTPGQGLQFLFEYFSETQRNKGNFPGRFSGRQFSNSRSEMNVSTLELGDSALYLCASSSRLAGRNEQFFGPGTRLTVL.

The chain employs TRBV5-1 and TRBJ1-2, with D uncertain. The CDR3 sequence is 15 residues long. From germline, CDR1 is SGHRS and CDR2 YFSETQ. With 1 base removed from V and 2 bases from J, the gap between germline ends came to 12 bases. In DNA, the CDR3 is TGCGCCAGCAGCTTGAGCCAGCTTGTAAACTATGGCTACACCTTC. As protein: CASSLSQLVNYGYTF.

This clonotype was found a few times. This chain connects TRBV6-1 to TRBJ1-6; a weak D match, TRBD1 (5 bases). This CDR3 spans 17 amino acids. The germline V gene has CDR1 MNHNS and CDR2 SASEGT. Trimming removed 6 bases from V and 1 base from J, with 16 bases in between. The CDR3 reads CASRTGTPFSYNSPLHF. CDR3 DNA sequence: TGTGCCAGCAGAACCGGGACGCCTTTTTCCTATAATTCACCCCTCCACTTT.